Below, 16 T cell receptor beta chains from the same sample are listed, as sequenced in a study of shared clonotypes between healthy human individuals. TCRdb's copy holds only in-frame clones and misses some; the assay was immunoSEQ multiplex PCR. The sample includes millions of clones, approximately 90% of them seen just once. Specimen: naive CD4+ T cells sorted from blood. Subset: CD45RA+ positively selected. These receptor sequences come from a man aged 18 to 30 in good health.

A single count supports this clone. The chain couples TRBV18 to TRBJ1-5, with D uncertain. The CDR3 consists of 17 residues. V gave up 6 bases and J gave up 0 bases, with 18 bases separating them. The germline gives CDR1 KGHSH, CDR2 LQKENI. CDR3 region: CASSHGWRGNSNQPQHF. The CDR3 bases are TGTGCCAGCTCTCATGGATGGCGGGGTAATAGCAATCAGCCCCAGCATTTT.

The genes are TRBV7-9 and TRBJ1-4; no clear D. Trimming removed 5 bases from V and 7 bases from J, with 17 bases in between. Per the germline V gene, CDR1 is SEHNR and CDR2 is FQNEAQ (reference sequence). The CDR3 is 15 residues long. CDR3 region: CASSTVLPSSEKLFF. As DNA, the CDR3 is TGTGCCAGCAGCACGGTTCTCCCCAGCAGTGAAAAACTGTTTTTT. Using reference TRBV7-9 and TRBJ1-4 for the parts outside the CDR3, the full variable domain is DTGVSQNPRHKITKRGQNVTFRCDPISEHNRLYWYRQTLGQGPEFLTYFQNEAQLEKSRLLSDRFSAERPKGSFSTLEIQRTEQGDSAMYLCASSTVLPSSEKLFFGSGTQLSVL.

This chain uses TRBV2 with TRBJ2-1; 10 nucleotides agree with TRBD1. The germline V gene encodes CDR1 SNHLY and CDR2 FYNNEI. V shed 7 bases, J shed 6 bases, and the junction held 3 bases outside the gene matches. CDR3 length: 13 residues. CDR3 DNA: TGTGCCAGCAACCGGGACAGGGGCAATGAGCAGTTCTTC. It is translated as CASNRDRGNEQFF.

The chain has TRBV7-2 and TRBJ2-5; 10 positions match TRBD2. The germline CDR1 and CDR2 sequences are SGHTA and FQGNSA. The junction had 3 bases not matched to a gene; V was cut back by 4 bases and J by 1 base. This CDR3 contains 15 residues. The CDR3 DNA reads TGTGCCAGCAGCTGGACTAGCGGACTCCAAGAGACCCAGTACTTC. It translates to CASSWTSGLQETQYF.

This sequence joins TRBV15 and TRBJ2-7; 7 bases fit TRBD2. Per the germline V gene, CDR1 is LNHNV and CDR2 is YYDKDF (reference sequence). CDR3 length: 15 amino acids. V was clipped by 0 bases and J by 9 bases; unmatched bases: 11. The CDR3 nucleotides read TGTGCCACCAGCAGAGACCGTGGGACTATGGCTTGGCAGTACTTC. It specifies CATSRDRGTMAWQYF.

This chain links TRBV7-9 with TRBJ2-1, with 7 bases lining up with TRBD2. The CDR3 runs to 12 residues. The trim removed 4 bases at V and 12 bases at J, leaving 6 bases unmatched. Per the germline V gene, CDR1 is SEHNR and CDR2 is FQNEAQ (reference sequence). The DNA for the CDR3 is TGTGCCAGCAGCTCCGTCCCGGGGGGGCAGTTCTTC. The encoded protein is CASSSVPGGQFF.

The chain carries TRBV11-3 and TRBJ2-1; TRBD2 matches at 8 bases. Germline CDR1 is SGHNT and CDR2 is YENEEA. The CDR3 consists of 20 residues. Trimming at V came to 2 bases and at J to 0 bases, leaving 15 bases not matched to a gene. CDR3 protein: CASSLTLRLAGGSSYNEQFF. DNA for the CDR3: TGTGCCAGCAGCTTAACCCTCCGGTTGGCGGGGGGCAGCTCCTACAATGAGCAGTTCTTC.

The chain couples TRBV5-6 to TRBJ2-1, with D possibly TRBD2 on 7 matching bases. CDR3 length: 16 amino acids. Germline-derived CDR1 and CDR2 are SGHDT and YYEEEE. Between the trimmed V and J ends, which lost 0 bases and 4 bases, there was a span of 14 bases. The CDR3 sequence is CASSLVVGGGYNEQFF. Here the CDR3 DNA reads TGTGCCAGCAGCTTGGTGGTGGGAGGGGGGTACAATGAGCAGTTCTTC.

This rearrangement joins TRBV7-2 to TRBJ2-2; D unclear. The germline V and J ends were trimmed by 3 bases and 0 bases, with 8 bases remaining between them. In germline, CDR1 is SGHTA, CDR2 FQGNSA. This CDR3 has 15 residues. This chain's CDR3 is CASSLMVTNTGELFF. CDR3 nucleotide sequence: TGTGCCAGCAGCTTGATGGTGACGAACACCGGGGAGCTGTTTTTT.

The V call is TRBV29-1, the J call TRBJ2-7, with TRBD1 identical over 11 bases. The CDR3 extends over 13 amino acids. The germline CDR1 and CDR2 sequences are SQVTM and ANQGSEA. J lost 5 bases, V lost 4 bases, and 4 bases had no gene match. CDR3 sequence reads: CSVAGTGGHEQYF. In DNA, the CDR3 is TGCAGCGTTGCCGGGACAGGGGGGCACGAGCAGTACTTC.

This clone came up once. The CDR3 DNA is TGTGCCAGCAGTTTCGGGGGTGAAGCTTTCTTT. Protein sequence: CASSFGGEAFF. V usage is TRBV28 and J usage is TRBJ1-1; possibly TRBD1 for D (5 bases). CDR1 MDHEN and CDR2 SYDVKM come from the germline V gene. Trimming shortened V by 3 bases and J by 7 bases, and 6 bases separated the two germline ends. The CDR3 spans 11 residues.

A word on this clone: The same CDR3 can be traced to other DNA sequences in this sample. This chain joins TRBV5-1 and TRBJ2-3; D is unclear. V was shortened by 0 bases and J by 0 bases, with 5 bases between the two germline ends. The CDR3 has 14 amino acids. In germline, CDR1 is SGHRS, CDR2 YFSETQ. CDR3 amino acids: CASSLGVSTDTQYF. The CDR3 bases are TGCGCCAGCAGCTTGGGCGTTAGCACAGATACGCAGTATTTT.

The rearrangement links TRBV9 to TRBJ2-5; TRBD2 is a possible D gene (6 bases). V dropped 2 bases and J dropped 1 base, with 12 bases sitting between them. Germline V gene lookup returns CDR1 SGDLS and CDR2 YYNGEE. The CDR3 length is 15 residues. The CDR3 DNA follows: TGTGCCAGCAGCGTCGGAGCGACTAGCCAAGAGACCCAGTACTTC. It codes for CASSVGATSQETQYF. The full variable domain, in which reference TRBV9 and TRBJ2-5 provide the parts outside the CDR3, is DSGVTQTPKHLITATGQRVTLRCSPRSGDLSVYWYQQSLDQGLQFLIQYYNGEERAKGNILERFSAQQFPDLHSELNLSSLELGDSALYFCASSVGATSQETQYFGPGTRLLVL.

This clone is a singleton in its sample. The same CDR3 can be traced to other DNA sequences in this sample. The chain combines TRBV5-4 with TRBJ2-1; 9 bases are a match to TRBD1. From germline, CDR1 is SGHNT and CDR2 YYREEE (reference sequence). J gave up 2 bases and V 4 bases, and 4 bases lay outside the gene matches. The CDR3 loop spans 15 amino acids. CDR3 coding DNA: TGTGCCAGCAGCCCGGGGACAGGGCCCTACAATGAGCAGTTCTTC. It translates to CASSPGTGPYNEQFF.

This clone was recorded once. The V gene is TRBV7-3, the J gene TRBJ2-6; TRBD1 might be the D (5 bases). V was pared by 0 bases and J by 8 bases, with 11 bases between. This CDR3 has 15 amino acids. From germline, CDR1 is SGHTA and CDR2 FQGTGA. The CDR3 here is CASSLTPGHSNVLTF. The DNA of the CDR3 is TGTGCCAGCAGCTTAACCCCCGGACACTCCAACGTCCTGACTTTC.

This clone was observed a few times. This chain uses TRBV4-1 with TRBJ1-1; 9 positions agree with TRBD1. CDR1 and CDR2 (germline): MGHRA, YSYEKL. This CDR3 has 16 amino acids. V was clipped by 4 bases and J by 5 bases; unmatched bases: 11. As DNA, the CDR3 is TGCGCCAGCAGCCCTTCTGTGACAGGGGGAAGGACTGAAGCTTTCTTT. Translated, it gives CASSPSVTGGRTEAFF.